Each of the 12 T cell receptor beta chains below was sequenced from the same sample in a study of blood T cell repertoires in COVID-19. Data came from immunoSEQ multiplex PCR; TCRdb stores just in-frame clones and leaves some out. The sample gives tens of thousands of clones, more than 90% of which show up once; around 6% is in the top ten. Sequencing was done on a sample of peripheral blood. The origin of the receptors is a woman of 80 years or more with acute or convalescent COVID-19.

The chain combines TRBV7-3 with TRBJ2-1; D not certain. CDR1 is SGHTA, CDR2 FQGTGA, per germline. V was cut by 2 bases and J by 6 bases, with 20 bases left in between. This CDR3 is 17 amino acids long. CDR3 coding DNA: TGTGCCAGCAGCTTACTGGCGGTGAGGTACCTCGGCAATGAGCAGTTCTTC. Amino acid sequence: CASSLLAVRYLGNEQFF.

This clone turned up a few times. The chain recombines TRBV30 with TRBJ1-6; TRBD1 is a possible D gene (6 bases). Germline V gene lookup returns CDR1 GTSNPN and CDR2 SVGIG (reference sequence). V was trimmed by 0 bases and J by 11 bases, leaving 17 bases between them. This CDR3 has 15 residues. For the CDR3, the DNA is TGTGCCTGGAGTGTACCCAAAAGGGGGACTACACCCCTCCACTTT. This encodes CAWSVPKRGTTPLHF.

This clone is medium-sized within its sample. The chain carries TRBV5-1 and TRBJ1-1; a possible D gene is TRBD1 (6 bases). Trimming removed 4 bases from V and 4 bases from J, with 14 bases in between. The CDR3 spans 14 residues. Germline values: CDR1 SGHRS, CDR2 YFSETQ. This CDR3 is CASSLQGLGTEAFF. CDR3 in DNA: TGCGCCAGCAGCCTACAGGGTTTGGGCACTGAAGCTTTCTTT.

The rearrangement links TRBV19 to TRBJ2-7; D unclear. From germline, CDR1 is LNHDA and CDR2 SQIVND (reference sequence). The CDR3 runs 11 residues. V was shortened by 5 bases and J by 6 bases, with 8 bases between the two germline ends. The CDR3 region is CASSAPGEQYF. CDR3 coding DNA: TGTGCCAGTAGTGCTCCAGGCGAGCAGTACTTC.

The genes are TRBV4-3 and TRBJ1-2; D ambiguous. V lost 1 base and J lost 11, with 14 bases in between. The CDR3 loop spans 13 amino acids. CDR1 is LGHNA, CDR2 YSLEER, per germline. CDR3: CASSQVPRREYTF. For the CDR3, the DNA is TGCGCCAGCAGCCAAGTCCCGCGGAGGGAGTACACCTTC.

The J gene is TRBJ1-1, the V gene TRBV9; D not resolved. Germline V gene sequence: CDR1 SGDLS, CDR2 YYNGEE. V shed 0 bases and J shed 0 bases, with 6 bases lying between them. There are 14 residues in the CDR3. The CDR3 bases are TGTGCCAGCAGCGTAGACTCGTTGAACACTGAAGCTTTCTTT. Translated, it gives CASSVDSLNTEAFF.

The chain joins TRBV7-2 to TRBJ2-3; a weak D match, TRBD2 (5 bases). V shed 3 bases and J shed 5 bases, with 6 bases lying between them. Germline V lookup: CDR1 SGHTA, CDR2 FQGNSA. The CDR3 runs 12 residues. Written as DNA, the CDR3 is TGTGCCAGCAGCTTCACTAGAGATACGCAGTATTTT. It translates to CASSFTRDTQYF.

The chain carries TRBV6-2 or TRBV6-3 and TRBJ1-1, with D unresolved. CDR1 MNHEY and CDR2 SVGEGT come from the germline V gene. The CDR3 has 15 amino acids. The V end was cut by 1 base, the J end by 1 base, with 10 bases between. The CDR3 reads CASSYYTRGNTEAFF. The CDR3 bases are TGTGCCAGCAGTTACTACACCCGAGGGAACACTGAAGCTTTCTTT.

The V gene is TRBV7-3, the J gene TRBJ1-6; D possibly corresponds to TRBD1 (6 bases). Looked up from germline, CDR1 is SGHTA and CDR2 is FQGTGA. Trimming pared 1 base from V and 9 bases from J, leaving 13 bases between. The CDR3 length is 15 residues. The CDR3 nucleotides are TGTGCCAGCAGCTTAATGGGGCAGGGGACTTCACCCCTCCACTTT. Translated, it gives CASSLMGQGTSPLHF.

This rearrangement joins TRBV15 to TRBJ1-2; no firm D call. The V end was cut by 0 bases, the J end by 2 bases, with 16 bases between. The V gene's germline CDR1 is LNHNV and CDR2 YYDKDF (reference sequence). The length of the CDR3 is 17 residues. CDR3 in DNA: TGTGCCACCAGCAGAGATCCCCAGGAGGCATCCAACTATGGCTACACCTTC. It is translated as CATSRDPQEASNYGYTF.

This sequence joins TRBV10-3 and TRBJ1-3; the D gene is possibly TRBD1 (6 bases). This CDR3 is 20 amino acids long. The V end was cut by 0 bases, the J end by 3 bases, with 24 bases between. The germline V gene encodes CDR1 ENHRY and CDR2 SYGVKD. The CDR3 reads CAISESRFGTSSSLGNTIYF. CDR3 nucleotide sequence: TGTGCCATCAGTGAGTCGAGGTTTGGGACATCAAGCTCCCTTGGAAACACCATATATTTT.

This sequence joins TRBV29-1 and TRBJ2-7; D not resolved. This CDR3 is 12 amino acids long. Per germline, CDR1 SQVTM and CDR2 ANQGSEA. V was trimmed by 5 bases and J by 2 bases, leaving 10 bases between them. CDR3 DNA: TGCAGCGTTACCGGGTGGACCTACGAGCAGTACTTC. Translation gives CSVTGWTYEQYF.